What follows are 2 T cell receptor beta chains derived from one specimen sequenced in a study of tumor-infiltrating lymphocytes in primary liver carcinoma. Germline DNA was also extracted, and blood RNA derived from unsorted whole blood. The input was around 0.5 ug total RNA; TCR beta cDNA was made from it with a constant-region primer. Slightly modified ARM-PCR served as the procedure for the TCR beta libraries. These libraries came from three rounds of nested multiplex PCR. Each of the first two PCR rounds ran approximately 11 cycles with TRBV1-TRBV30 forward and C-beta reverse primers. MiXCR, run by TCRdb on the multiplex PCR reads, gives a single entry per CDR3 protein. In the table there are about 180,000 distinct CDR3 sequences, around 60% of which are singletons. The specimen was peripheral blood. The receptors originated from a middle-aged man with primary liver carcinoma and hepatitis B virus infection.

A remark on this clonotype: A much larger clone lies a single base off, so this may be a read error. The gene calls are TRBV11-2 and TRBJ2-5, with D uncertain. The V end was cut by 0 bases, the J end by 2 bases, with 16 bases between. Germline V gene data show CDR1 as SGHAT and CDR2 as FQNNGV. This CDR3 is 17 amino acids long. This CDR3 is CASSLDRVGQAQETQYF. For the CDR3, the DNA is TGTGCCAGCAGCTTAGATCGAGTAGGGCAGGCTCAAGAGACCCAGTACTTC.

A few counts support this clonotype. The V call is TRBV5-1, the J call TRBJ2-5; 9 positions match TRBD1. The CDR3 totals 14 residues. CDR1 SGHRS and CDR2 YFSETQ come from the germline V gene. Trimming took 1 base from V and 5 from J; bases not matched to a gene: 3. The CDR3 is CASSLSGTGETQYF. The CDR3 nucleotides read TGCGCCAGCAGCTTGTCCGGGACAGGGGAGACCCAGTACTTC.